The 10 T cell receptor beta chains listed next were all sequenced from one sample in a study of vaccination and CD4 T cells after COVID-19. Via MiXCR, TCRdb re-called the PCR reads, giving one row per CDR3 protein. The sample lists tens of thousands of distinct CDR3 sequences, 50% to 65% occurring once. This specimen was CD4+ T cells from blood, taken before SARS-CoV-2 vaccination. The receptors stem from a human donor who had recovered from COVID-19.

The chain recombines TRBV12-3 or TRBV12-4 with TRBJ2-2; TRBD2 agrees at 9 bases. The CDR3 runs 16 residues. Germline trimming cut 10 bases from V and 5 bases from J; bases unmatched to any gene: 14. CDR3 bases: TGTGCCACCTCGAATAGCGGGGGATTCAAGACCGGGGAGCTGTTTTTT. Protein sequence: CATSNSGGFKTGELFF.

The chain has TRBV6-2 or TRBV6-3 and TRBJ1-1; no firm D call. Trimming pared 2 bases from V and 0 bases from J, leaving 4 bases between. Germline V gene lookup returns CDR1 MNHEY and CDR2 SVGEGT. The CDR3 is made up of 13 amino acids. The chain's CDR3 is CASSYSVNTEAFF. CDR3 in DNA: TGTGCCAGCAGTTACAGTGTGAACACTGAAGCTTTCTTT.

The gene calls are TRBV12-3 or TRBV12-4 and TRBJ1-2; 10 positions match TRBD1. This CDR3 spans 14 amino acids. V lost 4 bases to trimming and J lost 6 bases; unmatched junction nucleotides: 5. DNA of the CDR3: TGTGCCAGCAGTTGGACAGGGGGAGGAGATGGCTACACCTTC. Amino acid sequence: CASSWTGGGDGYTF.

J is TRBJ1-1 and V is TRBV20-1; 7 nucleotides agree with TRBD1. CDR3 size: 15 residues. The junction had 14 bases not matched to a gene; V was cut back by 6 bases and J by 4 bases. The germline CDR1 and CDR2 sequences are DFQATT and SNEGSKA (reference sequence). The CDR3 spells CSARQGTVWGTEAFF. For the CDR3, the DNA is TGCAGTGCGAGACAGGGTACGGTGTGGGGCACTGAAGCTTTCTTT.

V and J are TRBV7-9 and TRBJ2-7, with a possible D match to TRBD1 (6 bases). CDR1 and CDR2 from the germline V gene are SEHNR and FQNEAQ (reference sequence). The V gene lost 2 bases and the J gene lost 3 bases, with 17 bases spanning the gap. The CDR3 length is 16 residues. CDR3 loop: CASSLPPGEGVYEQYF. CDR3 nucleotides: TGTGCCAGCAGCTTACCCCCAGGGGAAGGGGTCTACGAGCAGTACTTC.

The chain employs TRBV7-9 and TRBJ2-2, with TRBD1 matching over 10 bases. V dropped 5 bases and J dropped 6; count of bases not matched to a gene: 6. CDR1 SEHNR and CDR2 FQNEAQ come from the germline V gene (reference sequence). The CDR3 runs 15 residues. CDR3 in DNA: TGTGCCAGCAGCCCGACAGGGGGCGTCCCCGGGGAGCTGTTTTTT. This encodes CASSPTGGVPGELFF.

The chain couples TRBV28 to TRBJ1-6; 7 nucleotides agree with TRBD1. CDR1 MDHEN and CDR2 SYDVKM come from the germline V gene. Trimming removed 6 bases from V and 11 bases from J; junction bases left unmatched: 16. This CDR3 spans 16 amino acids. CDR3 in amino acids: CASSPEGEGAWAPLHF. CDR3 DNA sequence: TGTGCCAGCAGCCCCGAAGGGGAGGGGGCTTGGGCACCCCTCCACTTT. The variable domain in full, with the rest retrieved from reference TRBV28 and TRBJ1-6, is DVKVTQSSRYLVKRTGEKVFLECVQDMDHENMFWYRQDPGLGLRLIYFSYDVKMKEKGDIPEGYSVSREKKERFSLILESASTNQTSMYLCASSPEGEGAWAPLHFGNGTRLTVT.

The chain employs TRBV6-1 and TRBJ1-5; D remains ambiguous. V gave up 3 bases and J gave up 6 bases, with 6 bases separating them. This CDR3 spans 12 amino acids. Per the germline V gene, CDR1 is MNHNS and CDR2 is SASEGT. CDR3 loop: CASSEGLQPQHF. CDR3 coding DNA: TGTGCCAGCAGTGAGGGTCTTCAGCCCCAGCATTTT.

This rearrangement joins TRBV11-2 to TRBJ2-3, with D perhaps TRBD1 (5 bases). The CDR3 covers 16 residues. Germline CDR1 SGHAT, CDR2 FQNNGV. Trimming left V 1 base short and J 0 bases short, with 11 bases between. CDR3 DNA sequence: TGTGCCAGCAGCTTAGTGCAGGGCGCTAGCACAGATACGCAGTATTTT. As protein: CASSLVQGASTDTQYF.

This CDR3 reads CASSSWGTAQETQYF. The CDR3 coding sequence is TGCGCCAGCAGCTCGTGGGGGACAGCCCAAGAGACCCAGTACTTC. The rearrangement joins TRBV5-1 to TRBJ2-5; TRBD1 matches 7 bases. J lost 1 base, V lost 3 bases, and 6 bases had no gene match. This CDR3 comprises 15 residues. Germline V gene data show CDR1 as SGHRS and CDR2 as YFSETQ.